The clone carrying this T cell receptor beta chain came up many times. Its cognate antigen is unknown. The CDR3 is made up of 17 amino acids. V was cut by 1 base and J by 2 bases, with 15 bases left in between. Germline-derived CDR1 and CDR2 are SGHRS and YFSETQ. The record originates from a study of CD8 T cells in ankylosing spondylitis. Study results and caveats: Blood of patients with ankylosing spondylitis appeared to be characterized by a TCR beta motif of several highly homologous variants. The clones that were linked to disease were reported to be significantly enriched in matched synovial fluid samples from ankylosing spondylitis patients. Earlier work had already found some motif variants in reactive arthritis synovial fluid and blood.

Molecular-barcoded quantitative 5'-RACE produced these TCR beta libraries. In TCRdb, the 5' RACE reads were re-called with MiXCR into one record per CDR3 protein. In the table there are about 220,000 distinct CDR3 sequences, about 10% of which are singletons. The TCR comes from a male donor with ankylosing spondylitis or in good health (not recorded which). This rearrangement joins TRBV5-1 to TRBJ2-2, with D tentatively TRBD1 (5 bases). The sequenced sample was blood, either unsorted or a sorted T cell fraction (not recorded which). CDR3: CASSLFVQEGNTGELFF. The CDR3 bases are TGCGCCAGCAGCTTGTTCGTACAGGAAGGTAACACCGGGGAGCTGTTTTTT.